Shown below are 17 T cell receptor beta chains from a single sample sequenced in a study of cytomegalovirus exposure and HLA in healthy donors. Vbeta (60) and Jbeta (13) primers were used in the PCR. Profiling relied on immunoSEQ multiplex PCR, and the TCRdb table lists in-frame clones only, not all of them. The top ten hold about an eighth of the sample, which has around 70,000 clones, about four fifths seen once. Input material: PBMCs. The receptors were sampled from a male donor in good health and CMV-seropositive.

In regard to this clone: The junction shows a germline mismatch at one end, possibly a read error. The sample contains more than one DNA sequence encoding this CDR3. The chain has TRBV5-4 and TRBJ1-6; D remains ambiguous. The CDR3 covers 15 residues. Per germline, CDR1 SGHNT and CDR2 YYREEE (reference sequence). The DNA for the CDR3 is TGTGCTAGCAGCTTGGCGGGTTCCGTCAATTCACCCCTCCACTTT. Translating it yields CASSLAGSVNSPLHF.

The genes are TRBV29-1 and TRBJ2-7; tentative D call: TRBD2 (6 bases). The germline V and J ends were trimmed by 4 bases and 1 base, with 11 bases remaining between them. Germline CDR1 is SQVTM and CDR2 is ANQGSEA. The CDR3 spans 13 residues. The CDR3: CSVAGLFSYEQYF. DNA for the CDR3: TGCAGCGTTGCGGGACTTTTTTCCTACGAGCAGTACTTC.

The DNA for the CDR3 is TGTGCCAGCAGCCCCGGGACAGGGTTCTACGAGCAGTACTTC. This gives the protein CASSPGTGFYEQYF. The genes are TRBV5-5 and TRBJ2-7; 9 bases match TRBD1. The CDR3 runs to 14 residues. V dropped 4 bases and J dropped 3; count of bases not matched to a gene: 5. The V gene's germline CDR1 is SGHKS and CDR2 YYEKEE (reference sequence).

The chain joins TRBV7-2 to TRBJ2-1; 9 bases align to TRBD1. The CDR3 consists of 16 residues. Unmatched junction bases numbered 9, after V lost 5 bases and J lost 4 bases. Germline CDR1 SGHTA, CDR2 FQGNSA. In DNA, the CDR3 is TGTGCCAGCAGCCTGACCGGGACAGGGAGGTACAATGAGCAGTTCTTC. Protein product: CASSLTGTGRYNEQFF.

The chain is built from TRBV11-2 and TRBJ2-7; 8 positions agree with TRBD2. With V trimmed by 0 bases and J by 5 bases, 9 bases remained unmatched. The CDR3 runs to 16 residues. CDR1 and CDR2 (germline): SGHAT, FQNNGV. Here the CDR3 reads CASSLDFTGGTNEQYF. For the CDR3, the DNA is TGTGCCAGCAGCTTAGATTTTACGGGAGGGACCAACGAGCAGTACTTC.

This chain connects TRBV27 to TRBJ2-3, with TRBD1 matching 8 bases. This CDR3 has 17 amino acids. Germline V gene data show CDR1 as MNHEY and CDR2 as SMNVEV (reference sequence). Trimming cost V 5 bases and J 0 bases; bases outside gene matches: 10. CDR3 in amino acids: CASSTRDRRYSTDTQYF. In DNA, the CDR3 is TGTGCCAGCAGTACGAGGGACAGGCGTTATAGCACAGATACGCAGTATTTT.

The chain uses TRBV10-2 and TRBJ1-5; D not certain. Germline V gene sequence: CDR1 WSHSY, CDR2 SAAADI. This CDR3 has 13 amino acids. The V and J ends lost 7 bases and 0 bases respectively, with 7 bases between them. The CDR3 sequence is CASTSLSNQPQHF. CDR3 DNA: TGCGCCAGCACCTCCCTTAGCAATCAGCCCCAGCATTTT.

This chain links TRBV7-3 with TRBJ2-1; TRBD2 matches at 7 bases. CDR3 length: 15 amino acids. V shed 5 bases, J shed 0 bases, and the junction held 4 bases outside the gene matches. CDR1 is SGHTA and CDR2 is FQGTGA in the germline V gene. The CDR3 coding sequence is TGTGCCAGCAGCCGAGCGGGGAGCTCCTACAATGAGCAGTTCTTC. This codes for CASSRAGSSYNEQFF.

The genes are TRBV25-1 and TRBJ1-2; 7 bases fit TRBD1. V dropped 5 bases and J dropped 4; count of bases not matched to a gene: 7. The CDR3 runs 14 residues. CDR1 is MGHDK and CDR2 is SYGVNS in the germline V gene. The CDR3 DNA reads TGTGCCAGCAGTCCACCAAGGGACAGCTATGGCTACACCTTC. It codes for CASSPPRDSYGYTF.

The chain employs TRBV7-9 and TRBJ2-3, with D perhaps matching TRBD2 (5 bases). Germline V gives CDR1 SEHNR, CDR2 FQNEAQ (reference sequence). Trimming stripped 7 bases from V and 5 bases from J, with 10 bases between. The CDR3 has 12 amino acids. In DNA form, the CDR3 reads TGTGCCAGCACACGGGGTGTAGATACGCAGTATTTT. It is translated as CASTRGVDTQYF.

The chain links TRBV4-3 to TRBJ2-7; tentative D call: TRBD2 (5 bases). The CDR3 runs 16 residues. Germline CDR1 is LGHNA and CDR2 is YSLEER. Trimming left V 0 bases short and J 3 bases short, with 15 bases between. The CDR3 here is CASSQDKSSHFYEQYF. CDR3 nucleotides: TGCGCCAGCAGCCAAGATAAGTCTAGCCACTTCTACGAGCAGTACTTC.

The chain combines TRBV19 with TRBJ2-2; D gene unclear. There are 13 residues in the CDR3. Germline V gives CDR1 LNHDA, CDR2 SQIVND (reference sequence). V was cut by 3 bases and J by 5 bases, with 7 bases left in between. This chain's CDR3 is CASSMVGTGELFF. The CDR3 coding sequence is TGTGCCAGTAGTATGGTCGGGACCGGGGAGCTGTTTTTT.

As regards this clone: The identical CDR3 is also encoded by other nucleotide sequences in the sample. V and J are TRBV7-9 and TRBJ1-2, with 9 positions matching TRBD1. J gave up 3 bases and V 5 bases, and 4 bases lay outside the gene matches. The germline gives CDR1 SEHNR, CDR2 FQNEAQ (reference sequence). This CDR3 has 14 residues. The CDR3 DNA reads TGTGCCAGCAGCCCGACAGGGGGTGACTATGGCTACACCTTC. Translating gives CASSPTGGDYGYTF.

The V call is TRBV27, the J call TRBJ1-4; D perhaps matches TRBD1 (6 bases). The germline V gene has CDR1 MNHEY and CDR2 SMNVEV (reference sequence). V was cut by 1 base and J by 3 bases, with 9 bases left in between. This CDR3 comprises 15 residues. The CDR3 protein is CASSLFGGANEKLFF. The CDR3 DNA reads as TGTGCCAGCAGTTTATTTGGGGGCGCTAATGAAAAACTGTTTTTT.

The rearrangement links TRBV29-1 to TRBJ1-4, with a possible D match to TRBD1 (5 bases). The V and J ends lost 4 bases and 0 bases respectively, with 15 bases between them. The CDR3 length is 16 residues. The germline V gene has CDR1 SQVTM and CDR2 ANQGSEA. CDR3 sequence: CSVVAGPSTTNEKLFF. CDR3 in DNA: TGCAGCGTTGTTGCAGGGCCGAGTACAACTAATGAAAAACTGTTTTTT.

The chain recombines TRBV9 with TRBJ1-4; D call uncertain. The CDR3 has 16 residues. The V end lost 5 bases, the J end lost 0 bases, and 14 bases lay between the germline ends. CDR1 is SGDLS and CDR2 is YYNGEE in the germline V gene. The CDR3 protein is CASSGGSTATNEKLFF. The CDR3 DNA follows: TGTGCCAGCAGTGGAGGGTCTACGGCAACTAATGAAAAACTGTTTTTT.

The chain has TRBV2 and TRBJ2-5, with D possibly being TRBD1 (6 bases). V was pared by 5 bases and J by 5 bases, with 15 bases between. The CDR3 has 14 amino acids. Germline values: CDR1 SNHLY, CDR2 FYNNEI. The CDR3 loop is CASSTGLGGETQYF. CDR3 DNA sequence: TGTGCCAGCAGTACAGGGTTGGGCGGGGAGACCCAGTACTTC.